Following are 13 T cell receptor beta chains from one sample sequenced in a study of technical replicates of blood from a handful of donors. TCRdb keeps only in-frame clones here, not all; method: immunoSEQ multiplex PCR. The table lists tens of thousands of clones, 90% to 95% of them singletons. The specimen sequenced was T cells isolated from PBMCs. The source of these receptors is a human donor in good health.

The chain carries TRBV5-1 and TRBJ2-3; D is possibly TRBD1 (5 bases). Trimming left V 0 bases short and J 6 bases short, with 8 bases between. The CDR3 covers 13 residues. Germline assignment: CDR1 SGHRS and CDR2 YFSETQ. The CDR3 nucleotides read TGCGCCAGCAGCTTGGGACAGATGGATACGCAGTATTTT. Translation: CASSLGQMDTQYF.

The chain carries TRBV10-3 and TRBJ2-7, with a weak D call TRBD1 (6 bases). Trimming stripped 6 bases from V and 3 bases from J, with 18 bases between. Germline-derived CDR1 and CDR2 are ENHRY and SYGVKD. CDR3 length: 15 residues. The CDR3 protein is CAISAPASGDYEQYF. DNA of the CDR3: TGTGCCATCAGCGCACCGGCCTCAGGGGACTACGAGCAGTACTTC.

This clone has only a few counts. CDR3 protein: CASSSDPGEANEQFF. CDR3 DNA sequence: TGCGCCAGCAGCAGCGATCCGGGGGAGGCAAATGAGCAGTTCTTC. This chain joins TRBV5-1 and TRBJ2-1; a weak D match, TRBD2 (6 bases). The CDR3 has 15 amino acids. Germline V gives CDR1 SGHRS, CDR2 YFSETQ. V lost 4 bases and J 7 bases, leaving 18 bases between the germline ends.

The DNA of the CDR3 is TGTGCCAGCAGCGGGGGACTAGCGCGACATGAGTTCTTC. Protein sequence: CASSGGLARHEFF. This sequence joins TRBV6-5 and TRBJ2-1; 10 positions match TRBD2. The ends lost 6 bases at V and 14 bases at J; junction bases unmatched: 10. The germline V gene has CDR1 MNHEY and CDR2 SVGAGI. This CDR3 contains 13 residues.

The sample holds a few counts of this clone. The chain is built from TRBV9 and TRBJ1-1; weak D call: TRBD1 (6 bases). The V gene lost 5 bases and the J gene lost 6 bases, with 14 bases spanning the gap. Germline assignment: CDR1 SGDLS and CDR2 YYNGEE. The length of the CDR3 is 13 residues. CDR3 loop: CASSVQGIAEAFF. CDR3 sequence (DNA): TGTGCCAGCAGTGTTCAGGGGATCGCTGAAGCTTTCTTT.

V and J are TRBV5-1 and TRBJ2-1; weak D call: TRBD2 (6 bases). In germline, CDR1 is SGHRS, CDR2 YFSETQ. This CDR3 is built from 17 residues. V dropped 5 bases and J dropped 3 bases, with 21 bases sitting between them. CDR3 residues: CASSFGGPLGYYNEQFF. CDR3 bases: TGCGCCAGCAGTTTTGGAGGGCCTTTAGGGTACTACAATGAGCAGTTCTTC. The full variable domain, its missing parts supplied by reference TRBV5-1 and TRBJ2-1, is KAGVTQTPRYLIKTRGQQVTLSCSPISGHRSVSWYQQTPGQGLQFLFEYFSETQRNKGNFPGRFSGRQFSNSRSEMNVSTLELGDSALYLCASSFGGPLGYYNEQFFGPGTRLTVL.

V usage is TRBV14 and J usage is TRBJ2-3; D is perhaps TRBD2 (6 bases). CDR1 is SGHDN and CDR2 is FVKESK in the germline V gene. V was trimmed by 2 bases and J by 0 bases, leaving 12 bases between them. This CDR3 has 16 amino acids. In DNA form, the CDR3 reads TGTGCCAGCAGCCAACTGGCGGGGACTAGCACAGATACGCAGTATTTT. Its translation is CASSQLAGTSTDTQYF.

The chain is built from TRBV5-4 and TRBJ2-7; D is unclear. V was clipped by 4 bases and J by 3 bases, with 14 bases between them. Germline assignment: CDR1 SGHNT and CDR2 YYREEE (reference sequence). The CDR3 runs 14 residues. For the CDR3, the DNA is TGTGCCAGCAGCCCCGCCCAGAATCTCTACGAGCAGTACTTC. This translates into CASSPAQNLYEQYF.

The V call is TRBV14, the J call TRBJ1-1; possibly TRBD1 for D (6 bases). The CDR3 spans 16 residues. V lost 3 bases to trimming and J lost 0 bases, with 14 bases between them. Germline loops: CDR1 SGHDN, CDR2 FVKESK. CDR3 residues: CASSHRDRSLNTEAFF. CDR3 nucleotides: TGTGCCAGCAGCCATAGAGACAGGAGCTTGAACACTGAAGCTTTCTTT. Looking up the rest from reference TRBV14 and TRBJ1-1 gives the full variable domain: EAGVTQFPSHSVIEKGQTVTLRCDPISGHDNLYWYRRVMGKEIKFLLHFVKESKQDESGMPNNRFLAERTGGTYSTLKVQPAELEDSGVYFCASSHRDRSLNTEAFFGQGTRLTVV.

The V gene is TRBV5-6, the J gene TRBJ2-7; 7 bases are a match to TRBD1. The germline CDR1 and CDR2 sequences are SGHDT and YYEEEE. The ends lost 0 bases at V and 3 bases at J; junction bases unmatched: 3. This CDR3 spans 14 amino acids. DNA of the CDR3: TGTGCCAGCAGCTTGGACAGGGGTAACTACGAGCAGTACTTC. Translating it yields CASSLDRGNYEQYF.

J is TRBJ2-3 and V is TRBV28, with 9 bases lining up with TRBD2. Germline V lookup: CDR1 MDHEN, CDR2 SYDVKM. With 8 bases clipped from V and 3 bases from J, the junction kept 3 bases outside the gene matches. The CDR3 consists of 13 residues. CDR3 amino acids: CASLAGLTDTQYF. As DNA, the CDR3 is TGTGCCAGCCTAGCGGGACTTACAGATACGCAGTATTTT.

This chain uses TRBV5-6 with TRBJ2-1, with 8 bases lining up with TRBD2. Looked up from germline, CDR1 is SGHDT and CDR2 is YYEEEE. Germline trimming cut 0 bases from V and 4 bases from J; bases unmatched to any gene: 3. CDR3 length: 15 residues. The CDR3 here is CASSLGLAGYNEQFF. The CDR3 coding sequence is TGTGCCAGCAGCTTGGGTCTAGCGGGTTACAATGAGCAGTTCTTC.

This chain uses TRBV9 with TRBJ2-7, with 11 bases fitting TRBD1. V dropped 0 bases and J dropped 4; count of bases not matched to a gene: 6. The CDR3 extends over 16 amino acids. Germline V gene sequence: CDR1 SGDLS, CDR2 YYNGEE. The CDR3 protein is CASSVAGTGGYYEQYF. CDR3 nucleotide sequence: TGTGCCAGCAGCGTAGCAGGGACAGGGGGATATTACGAGCAGTACTTC.